Below are 11 T cell receptor beta chains sequenced from a single sample in a study of blood T cell repertoires in COVID-19. Libraries were prepared by immunoSEQ multiplex PCR; TCRdb keeps only in-frame clonotypes and omits some of them. Among around 180,000 clones listed, over 80% were seen once. The sequencing sample was made of peripheral blood. Receptors were obtained from a woman in her thirties with acute or convalescent COVID-19.

The rearrangement uses TRBV27 and TRBJ1-2; 8 bases are shared with TRBD1. In germline, CDR1 is MNHEY, CDR2 SMNVEV (reference sequence). V was pared by 3 bases and J by 8 bases, with 8 bases of the junction left unmatched. The CDR3 has 14 residues. CDR3 coding DNA: TGTGCCAGCAGTTTGAGCGGACAGGGAGGAGGCTACACCTTC. The encoded protein is CASSLSGQGGGYTF.

This clone appeared a single time. The V call is TRBV19, the J call TRBJ1-2; D uncertain. CDR1 is LNHDA and CDR2 is SQIVND in the germline V gene (reference sequence). The CDR3 has 11 residues. Between the trimmed V and J ends, which lost 5 bases and 8 bases, there was a span of 9 bases. Written as DNA, the CDR3 is TGTGCCAGTAGTTTTGGGAGGGGCTACACCTTC. As protein: CASSFGRGYTF.

The chain is built from TRBV11-1 and TRBJ2-2; D might be TRBD2 (5 bases). Per germline, CDR1 SGHAT and CDR2 FQDESV (reference sequence). Trimming took 8 bases from V and 7 from J, leaving 11 bases between them. There are 12 residues in the CDR3. CDR3 loop: CASHSGGGELFF. For the CDR3, the DNA is TGTGCCAGCCATTCCGGAGGCGGGGAGCTGTTTTTT.

This chain links TRBV19 with TRBJ1-1, with D unresolved. Trimming took 3 bases from V and 1 from J, leaving 9 bases between them. This CDR3 is 14 amino acids long. Germline lookup yields CDR1 LNHDA and CDR2 SQIVND (reference sequence). The CDR3 bases are TGTGCCAGTAGTATTCGGGGAAAGAACACTGAAGCTTTCTTT. Protein product: CASSIRGKNTEAFF.

This clone showed up just once. This chain links TRBV9 with TRBJ2-1, with 12 nucleotides matching TRBD2. Germline V gives CDR1 SGDLS, CDR2 YYNGEE. Trimming at V came to 3 bases and at J to 5 bases, leaving 9 bases not matched to a gene. This CDR3 comprises 17 residues. This CDR3 reads CASSGASGGDGNNEQFF. As DNA, the CDR3 is TGTGCCAGCAGCGGGGCTAGCGGGGGGGATGGTAACAATGAGCAGTTCTTC.

This chain uses TRBV5-5 with TRBJ1-2; possibly TRBD1 for D (5 bases). The V end was cut by 4 bases, the J end by 9 bases, with 25 bases between. The CDR3 consists of 16 residues. Germline-derived CDR1 and CDR2 are SGHKS and YYEKEE (reference sequence). CDR3 residues: CASSTGEAGGLSSYTF. The DNA of the CDR3 is TGTGCCAGCAGCACCGGCGAAGCGGGGGGATTATCGAGCTACACCTTC.

To note about this clone: Compared with germline, one end of the junction differs, possibly owing to a read error. The DNA of the CDR3 is TGCGCCAGCAGCTTGGGACAGATAACTACTGAAAAACTGTTTTTT. Encoded protein: CASSLGQITTEKLFF. This rearrangement joins TRBV5-1 to TRBJ1-4; D might be TRBD1 (5 bases). CDR3 length: 15 amino acids. Germline CDR1 and CDR2: SGHRS and YFSETQ.

The rearrangement uses TRBV6-6 and TRBJ1-4, with a possible D match to TRBD1 (5 bases). This CDR3 comprises 16 residues. Germline CDR1 is MNHNY and CDR2 is SVGAGI (reference sequence). The V end lost 6 bases, the J end lost 6 bases, and 20 bases lay between the germline ends. The CDR3 nucleotides read TGTGCCAGCAGACTACATGCCTTCGGGGGGGATGAAAAACTGTTTTTT. Translation: CASRLHAFGGDEKLFF.

This clone appeared a single time. The genes are TRBV4-3 and TRBJ2-7, with D perhaps matching TRBD1 (6 bases). The germline CDR1 and CDR2 sequences are LGHNA and YSLEER. V shed 1 base and J shed 0 bases, with 13 bases lying between them. This CDR3 is built from 16 residues. The DNA of the CDR3 is TGCGCCAGCAGCCAAGTATCGAACAGGGTCTCCTACGAGCAGTACTTC. Residues: CASSQVSNRVSYEQYF.

The chain links TRBV20-1 to TRBJ2-7; 7 bases line up with TRBD1. The CDR3 has 12 residues. Trimming cost V 3 bases and J 5 bases; bases outside gene matches: 4. Looked up from germline, CDR1 is DFQATT and CDR2 is SNEGSKA (reference sequence). The DNA for the CDR3 is TGCAGTGCTAGTGTAGGGGGCAACGAGCAGTACTTC. It translates to CSASVGGNEQYF.

This chain links TRBV5-4 with TRBJ2-3; D is unresolved. This CDR3 region has 14 residues. Trimming pared 0 bases from V and 0 bases from J, leaving 5 bases between. Per germline, CDR1 SGHNT and CDR2 YYREEE (reference sequence). The CDR3 loop is CASSLGHSTDTQYF. The CDR3 DNA follows: TGTGCCAGCAGCTTGGGTCATAGCACAGATACGCAGTATTTT.